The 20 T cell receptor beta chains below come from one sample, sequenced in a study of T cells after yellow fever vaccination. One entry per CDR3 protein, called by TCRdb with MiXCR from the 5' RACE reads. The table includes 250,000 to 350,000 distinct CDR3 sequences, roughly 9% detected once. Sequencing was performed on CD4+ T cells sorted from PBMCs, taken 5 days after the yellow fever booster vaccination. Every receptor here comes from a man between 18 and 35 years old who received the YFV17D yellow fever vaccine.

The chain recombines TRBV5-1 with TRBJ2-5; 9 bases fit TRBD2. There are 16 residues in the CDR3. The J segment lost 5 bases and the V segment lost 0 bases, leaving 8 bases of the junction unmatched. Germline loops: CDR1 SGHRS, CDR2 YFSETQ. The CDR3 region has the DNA TGCGCCAGCAGCTTGGGAGTAGCGGGGGCTGGTGAGACCCAGTACTTC. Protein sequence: CASSLGVAGAGETQYF.

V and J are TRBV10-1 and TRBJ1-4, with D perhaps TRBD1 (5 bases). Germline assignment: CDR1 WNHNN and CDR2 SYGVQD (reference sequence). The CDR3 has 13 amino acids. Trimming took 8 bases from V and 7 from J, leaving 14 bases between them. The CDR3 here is CASARDAREKLFF. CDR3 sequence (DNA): TGCGCCAGCGCCCGGGACGCTCGTGAAAAACTGTTTTTT.

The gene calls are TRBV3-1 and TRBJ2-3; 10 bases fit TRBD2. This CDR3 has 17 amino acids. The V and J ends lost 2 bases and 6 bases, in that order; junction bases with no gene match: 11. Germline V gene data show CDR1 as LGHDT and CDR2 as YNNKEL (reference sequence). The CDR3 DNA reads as TGTGCCAGCAGCCAAATCCTGAGCGGGGGGGCGGGGGATACGCAGTATTTT. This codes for CASSQILSGGAGDTQYF.

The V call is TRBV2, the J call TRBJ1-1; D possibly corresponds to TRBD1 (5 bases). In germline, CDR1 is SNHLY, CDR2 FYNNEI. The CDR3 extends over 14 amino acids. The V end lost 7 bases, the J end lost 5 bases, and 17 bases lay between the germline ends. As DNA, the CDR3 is TGTGCCAGCATGAGGATAAGTGGGGGAACTGAAGCTTTCTTT. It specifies CASMRISGGTEAFF.

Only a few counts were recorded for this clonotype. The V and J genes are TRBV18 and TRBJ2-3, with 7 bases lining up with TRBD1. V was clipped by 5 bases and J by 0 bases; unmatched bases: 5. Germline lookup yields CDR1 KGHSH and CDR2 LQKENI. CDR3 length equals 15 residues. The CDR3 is CASSERGPSTDTQYF. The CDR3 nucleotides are TGTGCCAGCTCAGAAAGGGGGCCTAGCACAGATACGCAGTATTTT.

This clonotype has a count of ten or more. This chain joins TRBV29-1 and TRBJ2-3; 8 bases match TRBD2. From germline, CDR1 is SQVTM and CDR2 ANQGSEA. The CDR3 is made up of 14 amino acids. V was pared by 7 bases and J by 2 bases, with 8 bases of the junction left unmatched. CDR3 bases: TGCAGCGCCAGAGCGGGGGCACCCACAGATACGCAGTATTTT. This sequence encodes CSARAGAPTDTQYF.

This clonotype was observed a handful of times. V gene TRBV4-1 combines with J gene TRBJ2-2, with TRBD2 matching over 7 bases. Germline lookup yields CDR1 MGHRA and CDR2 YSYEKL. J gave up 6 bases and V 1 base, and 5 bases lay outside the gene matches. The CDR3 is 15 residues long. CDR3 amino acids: CASSQAGGPAGELFF. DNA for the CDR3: TGCGCCAGCAGCCAAGCGGGGGGACCCGCCGGGGAGCTGTTTTTT.

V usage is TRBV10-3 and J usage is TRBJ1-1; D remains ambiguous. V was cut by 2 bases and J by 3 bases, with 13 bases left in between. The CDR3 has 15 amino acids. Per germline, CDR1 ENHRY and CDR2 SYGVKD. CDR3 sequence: CAISERGNPYTEAFF. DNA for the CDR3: TGTGCCATCAGTGAGCGAGGGAATCCGTACACTGAAGCTTTCTTT.

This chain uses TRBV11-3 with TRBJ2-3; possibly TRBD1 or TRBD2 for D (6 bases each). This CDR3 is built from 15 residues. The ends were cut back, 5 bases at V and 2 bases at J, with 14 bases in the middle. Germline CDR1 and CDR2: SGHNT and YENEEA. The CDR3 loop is CASSAWGAPTDTQYF. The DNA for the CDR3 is TGTGCCAGCAGCGCATGGGGGGCACCCACAGATACGCAGTATTTT.

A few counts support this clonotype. The CDR3: CASSPGYSGQGIYEQYF. The CDR3 DNA reads as TGTGCCAGCAGCCCAGGGTATTCGGGACAGGGAATTTACGAGCAGTACTTC. The V gene is TRBV3-1, the J gene TRBJ2-7, with 9 bases identical to TRBD1. The CDR3 is 17 residues long. With V trimmed by 4 bases and J by 4 bases, 14 bases remained unmatched. CDR1 is LGHDT, CDR2 YNNKEL, per germline (reference sequence).

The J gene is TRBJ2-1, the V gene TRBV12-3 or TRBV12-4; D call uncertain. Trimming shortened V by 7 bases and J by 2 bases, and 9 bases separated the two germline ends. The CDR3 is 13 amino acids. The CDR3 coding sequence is TGTGCCAGCACCTCCGGCACCTACAATGAGCAGTTCTTC. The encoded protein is CASTSGTYNEQFF.

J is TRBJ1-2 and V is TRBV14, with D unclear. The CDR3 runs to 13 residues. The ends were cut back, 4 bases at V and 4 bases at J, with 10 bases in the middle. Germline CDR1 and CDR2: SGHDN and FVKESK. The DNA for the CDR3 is TGTGCCAGCAGCCCCGGTGCGATCTATGGCTACACCTTC. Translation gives CASSPGAIYGYTF.

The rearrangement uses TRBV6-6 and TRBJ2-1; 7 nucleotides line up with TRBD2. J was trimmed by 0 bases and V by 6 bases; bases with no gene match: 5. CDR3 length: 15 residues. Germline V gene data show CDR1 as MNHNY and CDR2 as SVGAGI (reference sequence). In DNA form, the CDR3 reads TGTGCCAGCAGCCCCCCGGGGGGCTCCTACAATGAGCAGTTCTTC. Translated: CASSPPGGSYNEQFF.

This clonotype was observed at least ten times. The CDR3 coding sequence is TGCGCCAGCAGCTTACGACAGAGGGCCTCCGAGCAGTACTTC. As protein: CASSLRQRASEQYF. V usage is TRBV5-1 and J usage is TRBJ2-7; D might be TRBD1 or TRBD2, each matching 5 bases. V lost 2 bases and J 6 bases, leaving 15 bases between the germline ends. The CDR3 is 14 amino acids. The germline V gene has CDR1 SGHRS and CDR2 YFSETQ.

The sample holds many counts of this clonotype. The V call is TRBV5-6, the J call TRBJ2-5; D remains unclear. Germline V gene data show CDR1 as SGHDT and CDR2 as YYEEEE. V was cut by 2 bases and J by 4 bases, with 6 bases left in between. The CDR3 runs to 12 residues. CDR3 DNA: TGTGCCAGCAGCTTATCGAGAGAGACCCAGTACTTC. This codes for CASSLSRETQYF. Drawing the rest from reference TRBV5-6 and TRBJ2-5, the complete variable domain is DAGVTQSPTHLIKTRGQQVTLRCSPKSGHDTVSWYQQALGQGPQFIFQYYEEEERQRGNFPDRFSGHQFPNYSSELNVNALLLGDSALYLCASSLSRETQYFGPGTRLLVL.

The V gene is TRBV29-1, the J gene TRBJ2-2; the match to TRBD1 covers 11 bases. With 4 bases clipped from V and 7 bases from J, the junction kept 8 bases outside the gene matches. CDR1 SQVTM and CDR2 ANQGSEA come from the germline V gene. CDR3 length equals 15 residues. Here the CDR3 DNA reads TGCAGCGTTGTTGGGGACAGGGGGTTCAGCGGGGAGCTGTTTTTT. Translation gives CSVVGDRGFSGELFF.

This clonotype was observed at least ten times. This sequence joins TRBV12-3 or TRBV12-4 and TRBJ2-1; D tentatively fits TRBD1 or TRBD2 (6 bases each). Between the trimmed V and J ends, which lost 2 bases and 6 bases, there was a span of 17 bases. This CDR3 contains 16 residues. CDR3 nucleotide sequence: TGTGCCAGCAGTTTATATGAGGGGGGCAGGGGCAATGAGCAGTTCTTC. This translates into CASSLYEGGRGNEQFF.

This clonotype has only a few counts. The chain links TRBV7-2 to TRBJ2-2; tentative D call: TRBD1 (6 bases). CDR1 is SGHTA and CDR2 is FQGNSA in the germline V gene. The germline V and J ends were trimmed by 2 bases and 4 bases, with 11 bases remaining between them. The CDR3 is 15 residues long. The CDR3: CASSLQGTTTGELFF. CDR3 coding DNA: TGTGCCAGCAGCTTACAGGGGACCACCACCGGGGAGCTGTTTTTT.

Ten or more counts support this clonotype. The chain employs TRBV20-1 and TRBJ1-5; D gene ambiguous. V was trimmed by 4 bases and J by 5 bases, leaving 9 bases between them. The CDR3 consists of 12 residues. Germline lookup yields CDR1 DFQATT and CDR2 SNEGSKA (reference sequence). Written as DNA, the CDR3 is TGCAGTGCTATCGCGGGTTATCAGCCCCAGCATTTT. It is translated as CSAIAGYQPQHF.

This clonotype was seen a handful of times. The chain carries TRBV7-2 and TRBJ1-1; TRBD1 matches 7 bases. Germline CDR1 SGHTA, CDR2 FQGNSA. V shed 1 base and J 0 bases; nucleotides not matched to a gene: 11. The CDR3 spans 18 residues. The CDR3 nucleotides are TGTGCCAGCAGCTTAGTATCTCTGACAGGGACAATGAACACTGAAGCTTTCTTT. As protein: CASSLVSLTGTMNTEAFF.